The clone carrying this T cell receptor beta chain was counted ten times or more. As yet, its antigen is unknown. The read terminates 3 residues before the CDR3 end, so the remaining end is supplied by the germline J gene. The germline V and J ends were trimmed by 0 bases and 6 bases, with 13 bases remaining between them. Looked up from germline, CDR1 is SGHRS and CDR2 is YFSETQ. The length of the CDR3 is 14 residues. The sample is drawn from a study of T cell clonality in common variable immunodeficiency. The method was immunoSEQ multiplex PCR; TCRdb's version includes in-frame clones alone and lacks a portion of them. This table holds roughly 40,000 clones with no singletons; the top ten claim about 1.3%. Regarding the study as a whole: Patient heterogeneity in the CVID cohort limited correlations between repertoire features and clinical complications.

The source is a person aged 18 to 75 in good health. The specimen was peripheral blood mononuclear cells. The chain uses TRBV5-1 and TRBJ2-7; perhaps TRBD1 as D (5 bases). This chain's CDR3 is CASSLAAGYSEQYF. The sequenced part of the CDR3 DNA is TGCGCCAGCAGCTTGGCCGCAGGGTATTCCGAG.